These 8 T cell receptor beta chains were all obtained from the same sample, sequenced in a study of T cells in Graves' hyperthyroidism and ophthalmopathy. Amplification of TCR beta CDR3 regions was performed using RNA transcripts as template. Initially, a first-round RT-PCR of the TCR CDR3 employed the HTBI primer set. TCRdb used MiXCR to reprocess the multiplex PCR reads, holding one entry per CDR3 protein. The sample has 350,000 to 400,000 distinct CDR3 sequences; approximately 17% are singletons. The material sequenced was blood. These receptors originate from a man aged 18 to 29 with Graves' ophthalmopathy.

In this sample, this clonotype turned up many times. CDR3 in amino acids: CASSQADRSYEQYF. The CDR3 bases are TGCGCCAGCAGCCAAGCGGACAGATCCTACGAGCAGTACTTC. The chain is built from TRBV4-1 and TRBJ2-7; D possibly corresponds to TRBD1 (6 bases). There are 14 residues in the CDR3. Trimming pared 1 base from V and 1 base from J, leaving 8 bases between. From germline, CDR1 is MGHRA and CDR2 YSYEKL.

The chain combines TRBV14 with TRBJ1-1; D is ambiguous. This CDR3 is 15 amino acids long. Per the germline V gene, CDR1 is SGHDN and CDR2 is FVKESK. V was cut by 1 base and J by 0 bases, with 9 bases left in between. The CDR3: CASSQGQVMNTEAFF. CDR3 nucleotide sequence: TGTGCCAGCAGCCAAGGTCAGGTCATGAACACTGAAGCTTTCTTT.

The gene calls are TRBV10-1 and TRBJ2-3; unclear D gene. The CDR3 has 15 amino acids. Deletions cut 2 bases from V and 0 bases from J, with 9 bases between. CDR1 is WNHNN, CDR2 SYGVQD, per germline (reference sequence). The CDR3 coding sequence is TGCGCCAGCAGTGAGGGCCCCCGCAGCACAGATACGCAGTATTTT. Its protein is CASSEGPRSTDTQYF.

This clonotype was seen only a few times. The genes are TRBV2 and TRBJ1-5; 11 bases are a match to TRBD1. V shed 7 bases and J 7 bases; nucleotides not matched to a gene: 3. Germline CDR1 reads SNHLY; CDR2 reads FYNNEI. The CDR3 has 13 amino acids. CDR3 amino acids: CASNGQGAQPQHF. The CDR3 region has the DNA TGTGCCAGCAACGGACAGGGGGCCCAGCCCCAGCATTTT. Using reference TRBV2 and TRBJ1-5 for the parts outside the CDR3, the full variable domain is EPEVTQTPSHQVTQMGQEVILRCVPISNHLYFYWYRQILGQKVEFLVSFYNNEISEKSEIFDDQFSVERPDGSNFTLKIRSTKLEDSAMYFCASNGQGAQPQHFGDGTRLSIL.

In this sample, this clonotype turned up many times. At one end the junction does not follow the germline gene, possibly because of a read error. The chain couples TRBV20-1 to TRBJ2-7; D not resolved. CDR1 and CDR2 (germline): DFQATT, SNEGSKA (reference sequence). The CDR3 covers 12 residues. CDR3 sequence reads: CSAGDNPYEQYF. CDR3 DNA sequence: TGCAGTGCTGGAGACAATCCCTACGAGCAGTACTTC.

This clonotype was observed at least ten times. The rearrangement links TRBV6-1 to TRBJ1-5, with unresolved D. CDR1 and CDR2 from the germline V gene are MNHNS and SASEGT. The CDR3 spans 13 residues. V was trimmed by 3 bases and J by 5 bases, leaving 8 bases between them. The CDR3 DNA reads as TGTGCCAGCAGTGACGACACAGATCAGCCCCAGCATTTT. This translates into CASSDDTDQPQHF.

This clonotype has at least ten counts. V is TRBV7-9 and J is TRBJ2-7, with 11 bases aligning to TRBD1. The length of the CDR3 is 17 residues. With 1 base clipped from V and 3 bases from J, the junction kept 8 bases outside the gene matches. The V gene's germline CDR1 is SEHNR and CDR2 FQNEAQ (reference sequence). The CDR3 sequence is CASSLVGDRGRSYEQYF. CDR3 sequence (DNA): TGTGCCAGCAGCTTAGTTGGGGACAGGGGGAGAAGCTACGAGCAGTACTTC.

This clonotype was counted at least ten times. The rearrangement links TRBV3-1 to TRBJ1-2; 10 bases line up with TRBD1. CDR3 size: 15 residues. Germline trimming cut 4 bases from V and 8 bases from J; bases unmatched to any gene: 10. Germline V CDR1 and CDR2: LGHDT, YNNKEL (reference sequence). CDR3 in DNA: TGTGCCAGCAGCCCGCTGGGACAGGGGCCGAGAGGCTACACCTTC. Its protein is CASSPLGQGPRGYTF.